The sequence of this TCR beta chain was determined in a study of blood T cell repertoires in COVID-19. This clone has only one observation. The study recruited people aged roughly 18 to 89 years across approximately 24 US areas. In the study's own analysis: Estimated nucleated cell counts came from reference gene primer amplification. Sequencing was performed with immunoSEQ multiplex PCR; in TCRdb, only in-frame clones are kept and a portion is missing. V and J calls and clone size follow that table, whereas D and trimming were derived from the DNA. The table has about 200,000 clones, roughly 90% seen once. The TCR sequence derives from a woman aged 18 to 35 who had recovered from COVID-19. Sequencing input: PBMCs or T cells enriched from blood (not recorded which).

CDR3 sequence: CAVAGEGRNTGELFF. The CDR3 bases are TGTGCGGTAGCGGGGGAAGGAAGGAACACCGGGGAGCTGTTTTTT. The chain employs TRBV28 and TRBJ2-2; 9 nucleotides align to TRBD2. Germline lookup yields CDR1 MDHEN and CDR2 SYDVKM. CDR3 size: 15 residues.